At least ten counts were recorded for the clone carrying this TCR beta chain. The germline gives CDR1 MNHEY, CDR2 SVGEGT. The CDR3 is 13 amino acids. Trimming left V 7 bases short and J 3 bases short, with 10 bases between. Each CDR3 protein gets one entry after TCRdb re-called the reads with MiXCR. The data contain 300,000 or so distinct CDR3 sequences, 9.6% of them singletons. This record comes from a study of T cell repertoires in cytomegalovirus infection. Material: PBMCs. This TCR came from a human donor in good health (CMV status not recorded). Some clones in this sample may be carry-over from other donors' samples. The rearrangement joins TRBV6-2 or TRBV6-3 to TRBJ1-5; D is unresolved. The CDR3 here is CASNYVFNQPQHF. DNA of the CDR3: TGTGCCAGCAACTACGTTTTCAATCAGCCCCAGCATTTT.